Listed here are 24 T cell receptor beta chains from one sample, sequenced in a study of OX40 agonist ivuxolimab in advanced cancers. The repertoire was sequenced with immunoSEQ multiplex PCR; TCRdb's copy has only in-frame clones and lacks some. The sample lists around 110,000 clones; approximately 92% were seen once. Sequencing was performed on CD4+ or CD8+ T cells sorted from blood, taken in a trial of the OX40 agonist ivuxolimab. All receptors derive from an adult with an advanced solid tumor such as melanoma, head and neck, liver or kidney cancer.

V usage is TRBV11-3 and J usage is TRBJ2-1, with D uncertain. The CDR3 is 14 residues long. From germline, CDR1 is SGHNT and CDR2 YENEEA. V gave up 5 bases and J gave up 7 bases, with 15 bases separating them. The CDR3 DNA follows: TGTGCCAGCAGCCAACACCGAGGAGTGAATGAGCAGTTCTTC. It specifies CASSQHRGVNEQFF.

The J gene is TRBJ2-5, the V gene TRBV19, with D possibly matching TRBD2 (6 bases). The V end was cut by 3 bases, the J end by 4 bases, with 12 bases between. This CDR3 has 14 residues. The germline V gene encodes CDR1 LNHDA and CDR2 SQIVND (reference sequence). Here the CDR3 reads CASSMGQGGETQYF. CDR3 bases: TGTGCCAGTAGTATGGGGCAGGGAGGAGAGACCCAGTACTTC.

There are a few counts of this clone. This sequence joins TRBV5-1 and TRBJ2-1, with 10 bases that match TRBD2. The CDR3 has 19 residues. CDR1 SGHRS and CDR2 YFSETQ come from the germline V gene. J gave up 0 bases and V 4 bases, and 13 bases lay outside the gene matches. The CDR3 sequence: CASSLFPSGGPSSYNEQFF. CDR3 sequence (DNA): TGCGCCAGCAGCCTTTTCCCTAGCGGGGGCCCGAGCTCCTACAATGAGCAGTTCTTC.

The rearrangement links TRBV27 to TRBJ1-6; D gene ambiguous. The V gene's germline CDR1 is MNHEY and CDR2 SMNVEV (reference sequence). V lost 10 bases and J 9 bases, leaving 19 bases between the germline ends. This CDR3 region has 14 residues. CDR3 sequence: CAIAPGHLRSPLHF. The CDR3 bases are TGTGCCATCGCCCCTGGGCACCTCCGTTCACCCCTCCACTTT.

This chain uses TRBV19 with TRBJ1-2, with D uncertain. V gave up 6 bases and J gave up 4 bases, with 12 bases separating them. CDR3 length: 13 residues. CDR1 LNHDA and CDR2 SQIVND come from the germline V gene (reference sequence). The CDR3 spells CASSTVFPYGYTF. The CDR3 nucleotides are TGTGCCAGTAGCACAGTGTTCCCCTATGGCTACACCTTC.

A few counts support this clone. In nucleotides, the CDR3 is TGTGCCAGCAGTTTAAAACAGCCTTTCTATGGCTACACCTTC. Protein sequence: CASSLKQPFYGYTF. J is TRBJ1-2 and V is TRBV28, with D unclear. Trimming took 2 bases from V and 4 from J, leaving 11 bases between them. The CDR3 spans 14 residues. The V gene's germline CDR1 is MDHEN and CDR2 SYDVKM.

The chain employs TRBV28 and TRBJ2-5, with TRBD1 matching over 8 bases. Germline V CDR1 and CDR2: MDHEN, SYDVKM. The CDR3 length is 13 residues. V lost 5 bases to trimming and J lost 3 bases; unmatched junction nucleotides: 2. CDR3 amino acids: CASSVQGEETQYF. CDR3 nucleotide sequence: TGTGCCAGCAGTGTACAGGGGGAAGAGACCCAGTACTTC. The full variable domain, with the rest looked up from reference TRBV28 and TRBJ2-5, is DVKVTQSSRYLVKRTGEKVFLECVQDMDHENMFWYRQDPGLGLRLIYFSYDVKMKEKGDIPEGYSVSREKKERFSLILESASTNQTSMYLCASSVQGEETQYFGPGTRLLVL.

This clone has only one observation. The V gene is TRBV29-1, the J gene TRBJ2-7; no reliable D call. Per the germline V gene, CDR1 is SQVTM and CDR2 is ANQGSEA. The CDR3 covers 12 residues. V lost 4 bases, J lost 2 bases, and 9 bases lay in between. The CDR3 spells CSVGPSAYEQYF. In nucleotides, the CDR3 is TGCAGCGTTGGACCGAGCGCCTACGAGCAGTACTTC.

The rearrangement uses TRBV5-1 and TRBJ1-1, with TRBD1 matching over 8 bases. Trimming took 0 bases from V and 5 from J; bases not matched to a gene: 6. Germline V gene sequence: CDR1 SGHRS, CDR2 YFSETQ. The CDR3 has 15 residues. CDR3 sequence: CASSLGTRGRTEAFF. CDR3 nucleotides: TGCGCCAGCAGCTTGGGAACCAGGGGGCGGACTGAAGCTTTCTTT.

The gene calls are TRBV5-8 and TRBJ2-2; D might be TRBD2 (6 bases). The CDR3 spans 14 residues. The ends were cut back, 5 bases at V and 5 bases at J, with 13 bases in the middle. In germline, CDR1 is SGHTS, CDR2 YDEGEE. CDR3 coding DNA: TGTGCCAGCAGACTTCCCGGAGGGACCGGGGAGCTGTTTTTT. Residues: CASRLPGGTGELFF. The full variable domain, its missing parts supplied by reference TRBV5-8 and TRBJ2-2, is EAGVTQSPTHLIKTRGQQATLRCSPISGHTSVYWYQQALGLGLQFLLWYDEGEERNRGNFPPRFSGRQFPNYSSELNVNALELEDSALYLCASRLPGGTGELFFGEGSRLTVL.

The chain is built from TRBV28 and TRBJ1-4; 8 positions match TRBD1. J was trimmed by 4 bases and V by 6 bases; bases with no gene match: 7. The CDR3 loop spans 15 amino acids. In germline, CDR1 is MDHEN, CDR2 SYDVKM. The CDR3 DNA is TGTGCCAGCAGCTCGAGGGACAGGTTTAATGAAAAACTGTTTTTT. It yields the protein CASSSRDRFNEKLFF.

The count of this clone is one. The rearrangement uses TRBV7-9 and TRBJ2-2; perhaps TRBD1 as D (6 bases). The V end lost 8 bases, the J end lost 2 bases, and 12 bases lay between the germline ends. The CDR3 covers 14 residues. CDR1 is SEHNR, CDR2 FQNEAQ, per germline (reference sequence). DNA of the CDR3: TGTGCCAGCCCGAGACAGGAAAACACCGGGGAGCTGTTTTTT. Residues: CASPRQENTGELFF.

This chain joins TRBV7-2 and TRBJ2-2; 12 nucleotides match TRBD2. With 2 bases clipped from V and 4 bases from J, the junction kept 11 bases outside the gene matches. This CDR3 has 19 amino acids. Germline V gives CDR1 SGHTA, CDR2 FQGNSA. As DNA, the CDR3 is TGTGCCAGCAGCTTATCGGCTAGCGGGAGGGCATGGGGCACCGGGGAGCTGTTTTTT. It encodes CASSLSASGRAWGTGELFF.

This clone has a single count. The genes are TRBV19 and TRBJ2-1; 8 bases align to TRBD1. Germline V gene data show CDR1 as LNHDA and CDR2 as SQIVND (reference sequence). The CDR3 covers 12 residues. V lost 9 bases, J lost 7 bases, and 5 bases stayed unmatched. As DNA, the CDR3 is TGTGCCAGCGGACAGGGAAGAAATGAGCAGTTCTTC. It codes for CASGQGRNEQFF.

The CDR3 nucleotides read TGTGCCAGCAGTGCCATCCGAAGGGCCAGCTCCTACAATGAGCAGTTCTTC. Amino acid sequence: CASSAIRRASSYNEQFF. The chain carries TRBV28 and TRBJ2-1, with D hard to call. This CDR3 contains 17 residues. Trimming removed 5 bases at V and 0 bases at J, with 17 bases between. CDR1 is MDHEN, CDR2 SYDVKM, per germline. Looking up the rest from reference TRBV28 and TRBJ2-1 gives the full variable domain: DVKVTQSSRYLVKRTGEKVFLECVQDMDHENMFWYRQDPGLGLRLIYFSYDVKMKEKGDIPEGYSVSREKKERFSLILESASTNQTSMYLCASSAIRRASSYNEQFFGPGTRLTVL.

This chain uses TRBV19 with TRBJ1-2, with 10 bases identical to TRBD1. The germline V gene encodes CDR1 LNHDA and CDR2 SQIVND (reference sequence). This CDR3 contains 16 residues. The junction had 7 bases not matched to a gene; V was cut back by 4 bases and J by 2 bases. DNA of the CDR3: TGTGCCAGTAGTACCTACCCGGACAGGGGGAACTATGGCTACACCTTC. Amino acid sequence: CASSTYPDRGNYGYTF.

The chain couples TRBV9 to TRBJ2-1; D gene ambiguous. Germline-derived CDR1 and CDR2 are SGDLS and YYNGEE. The length of the CDR3 is 14 residues. Trimming took off 4 bases at V and 7 bases at J, with 15 bases between the two ends. CDR3 sequence reads: CASSPDGVFNEQFF. The DNA of the CDR3 is TGTGCCAGCAGCCCAGATGGGGTCTTTAATGAGCAGTTCTTC.

J is TRBJ2-3 and V is TRBV9; D gene uncertain. The germline V and J ends were trimmed by 1 base and 4 bases, with 10 bases remaining between them. Germline CDR1 is SGDLS and CDR2 is YYNGEE. There are 14 residues in the CDR3. CDR3 nucleotides: TGTGCCAGCAGCGTACGTCCCTCCCCAGATACGCAGTATTTT. Its protein product is CASSVRPSPDTQYF.

In its sample, this clone was seen once. The rearrangement uses TRBV28 and TRBJ1-1; D uncertain. This CDR3 has 15 residues. Trimming shortened V by 7 bases and J by 5 bases, and 20 bases separated the two germline ends. Germline assignment: CDR1 MDHEN and CDR2 SYDVKM. This CDR3 is CASTKAGGLSTEAFF. CDR3 DNA: TGTGCCAGCACCAAAGCCGGAGGGTTGAGTACTGAAGCTTTCTTT.

The chain recombines TRBV7-3 with TRBJ2-5, with a possible D match to TRBD2 (6 bases). The CDR3 has 13 amino acids. V gave up 1 base and J gave up 7 bases, with 10 bases separating them. The germline gives CDR1 SGHTA, CDR2 FQGTGA. The CDR3 DNA sequence: TGTGCCAGCAGCTTAAAAGTGGGAGGGACCCAGTACTTC. Its protein is CASSLKVGGTQYF.

This chain links TRBV19 with TRBJ2-1, with 7 bases lining up with TRBD2. V gave up 11 bases and J gave up 4 bases; unmatched junction bases: 11. CDR3 size: 14 residues. From germline, CDR1 is LNHDA and CDR2 SQIVND (reference sequence). CDR3 coding DNA: TGTGCCTCAACCGGGACTACTTTATACAATGAGCAGTTCTTC. It specifies CASTGTTLYNEQFF.

This clone occurred a few times. CDR3 sequence reads: CASKGSNQPQHF. In DNA form, the CDR3 reads TGTGCCAGCAAGGGTAGCAATCAGCCCCAGCATTTT. The V and J genes are TRBV6-6 and TRBJ1-5; D call uncertain. Per the germline V gene, CDR1 is MNHNY and CDR2 is SVGAGI (reference sequence). The CDR3 sequence is 12 residues long. V was cut by 7 bases and J by 0 bases, with 4 bases left in between.

The chain has TRBV7-6 and TRBJ1-5; the D gene is possibly TRBD1 (5 bases). The V end was cut by 5 bases, the J end by 4 bases, with 15 bases between. CDR3 length: 15 residues. In germline, CDR1 is SGHVS, CDR2 FNYEAQ. CDR3: CASSKGFEGNQPQHF. As DNA, the CDR3 is TGTGCCAGCAGCAAGGGGTTCGAAGGAAATCAGCCCCAGCATTTT. Looking up the rest from reference TRBV7-6 and TRBJ1-5 gives the full variable domain: GAGVSQSPRYKVTKRGQDVALRCDPISGHVSLYWYRQALGQGPEFLTYFNYEAQQDKSGLPNDRFSAERPEGSISTLTIQRTEQRDSAMYRCASSKGFEGNQPQHFGDGTRLSIL.

The chain recombines TRBV29-1 with TRBJ2-2; no clear D gene. V gave up 2 bases and J gave up 0 bases, with 10 bases separating them. Germline V gene sequence: CDR1 SQVTM, CDR2 ANQGSEA. The CDR3 contains 15 residues. In DNA form, the CDR3 reads TGCAGCGTTGAACCCACCCACCCGAACACCGGGGAGCTGTTTTTT. Translating gives CSVEPTHPNTGELFF.